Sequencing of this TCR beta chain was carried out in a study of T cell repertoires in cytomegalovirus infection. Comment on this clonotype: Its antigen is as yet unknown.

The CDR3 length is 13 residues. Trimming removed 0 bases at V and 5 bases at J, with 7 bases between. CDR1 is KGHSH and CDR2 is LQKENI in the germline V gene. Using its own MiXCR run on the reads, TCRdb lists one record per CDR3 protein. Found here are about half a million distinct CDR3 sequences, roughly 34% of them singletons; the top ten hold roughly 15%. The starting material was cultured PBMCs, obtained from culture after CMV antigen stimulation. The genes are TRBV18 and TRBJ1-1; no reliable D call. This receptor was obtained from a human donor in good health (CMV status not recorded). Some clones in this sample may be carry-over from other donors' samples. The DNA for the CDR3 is TGTGCCAGCTCACCACCGGCAAGAACTGAAGCTTTCTTT. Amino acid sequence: CASSPPARTEAFF.